This entry is about one T cell receptor beta chain. The germline V gene encodes CDR1 DFQATT and CDR2 SNEGSKA (reference sequence). Trimming pared 5 bases from V and 5 bases from J, leaving 15 bases between. This CDR3 is built from 14 residues. The sample belongs to a study of blood T cells in healthy people across ages. Next came a second PCR, run for about 6 to 11 cycles, which used a sample-barcoded 5' primer along with a J-beta primer mix. In TCRdb, the 5' RACE reads were re-called with MiXCR into one record per CDR3 protein. The sample carries 750,000 to 1,000,000 distinct CDR3 sequences, about 28% recorded once. Every donor gave 9 to 10 milliliters of peripheral blood. This sample was also put to use in a study of T cells of mothers and their children.

The chain couples TRBV20-1 to TRBJ1-4, with TRBD1 as a possible D gene (6 bases). The receptor comes from a woman between 40 and 50 years old in good health. The sequenced material came from blood. CDR3 sequence: CSARRGQFNEKLFF. Here the CDR3 DNA reads TGCAGTGCTCGACGGGGGCAGTTCAATGAAAAACTGTTTTTT.